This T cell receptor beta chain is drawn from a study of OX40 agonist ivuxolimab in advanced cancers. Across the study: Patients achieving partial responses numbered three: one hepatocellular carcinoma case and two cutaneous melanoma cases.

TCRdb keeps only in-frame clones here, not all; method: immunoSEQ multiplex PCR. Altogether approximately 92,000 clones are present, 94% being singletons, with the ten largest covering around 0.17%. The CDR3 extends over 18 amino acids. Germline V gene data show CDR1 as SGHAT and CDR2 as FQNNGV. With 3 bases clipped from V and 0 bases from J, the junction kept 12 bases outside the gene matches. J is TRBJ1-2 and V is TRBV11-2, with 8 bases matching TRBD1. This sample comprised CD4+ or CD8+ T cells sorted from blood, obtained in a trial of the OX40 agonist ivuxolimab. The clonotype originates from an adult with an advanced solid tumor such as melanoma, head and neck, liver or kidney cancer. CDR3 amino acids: CASSFAFRDRGPNYGYTF. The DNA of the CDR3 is TGTGCCAGCAGCTTTGCCTTTCGCGACAGGGGACCTAACTATGGCTACACCTTC.